This TCR beta chain was documented in a study of a mutant IDH1 vaccine in newly diagnosed glioma. The wider study: Prior therapy was radiotherapy, temozolomide, or both; most received both. The study's findings and limits: It was about 93% of patients that developed vaccine-induced immune responses. Top-clonotype changes in peripheral T cells seemed unrelated to pseudoprogression.

This CDR3 region has 14 residues. Germline CDR1 is MGHDK and CDR2 is SYGVNS. The V and J ends lost 4 bases and 2 bases, in that order; junction bases with no gene match: 4. As for this clone: Its antigen is currently unknown.

Assay: immunoSEQ multiplex PCR; the TCRdb copy retains only in-frame clones and omits some. The table includes under 90,000 clones, 60% to 85% detected once. Regarding time point: baseline, week 1 (first vaccination visit). The treatment was: pre-vaccination baseline after standard-of-care therapy. The donor cohort comprised cases of new WHO grade 3 or 4 IDH1-mutant, ATRX-lost astrocytoma. The source of this sequence is a man aged 45-65 years with glioma. The material sequenced was PBMCs, taken from a glioma patient treated with radiotherapy, temozolomide or both. The chain links TRBV25-1 to TRBJ2-7, with 8 bases identical to TRBD1. The CDR3, as DNA: TGTGCCAGCAGTGGCCCGGGACAGGCCTACGAGCAGTACTTC. Its protein is CASSGPGQAYEQYF.